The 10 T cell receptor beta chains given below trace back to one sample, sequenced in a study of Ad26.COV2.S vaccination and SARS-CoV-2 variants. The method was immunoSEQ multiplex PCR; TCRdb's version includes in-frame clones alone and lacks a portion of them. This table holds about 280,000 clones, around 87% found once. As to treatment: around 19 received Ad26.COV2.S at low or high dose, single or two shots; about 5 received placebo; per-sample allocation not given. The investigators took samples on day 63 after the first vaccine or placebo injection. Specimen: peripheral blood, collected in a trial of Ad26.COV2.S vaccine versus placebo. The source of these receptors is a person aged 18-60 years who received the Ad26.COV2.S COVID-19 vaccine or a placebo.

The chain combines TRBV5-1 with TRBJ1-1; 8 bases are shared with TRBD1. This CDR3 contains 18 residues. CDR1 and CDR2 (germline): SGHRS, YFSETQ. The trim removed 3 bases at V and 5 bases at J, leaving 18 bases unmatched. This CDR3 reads CASSYEKGSDRVETEAFF. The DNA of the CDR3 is TGCGCCAGCAGCTACGAAAAAGGTTCGGACAGGGTGGAAACTGAAGCTTTCTTT.

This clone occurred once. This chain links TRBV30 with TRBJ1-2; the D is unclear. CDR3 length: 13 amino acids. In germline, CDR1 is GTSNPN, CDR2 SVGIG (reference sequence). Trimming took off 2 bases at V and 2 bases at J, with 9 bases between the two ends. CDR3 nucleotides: TGTGCCTGGAGTTTACGGATGAACTATGGCTACACCTTC. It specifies CAWSLRMNYGYTF.

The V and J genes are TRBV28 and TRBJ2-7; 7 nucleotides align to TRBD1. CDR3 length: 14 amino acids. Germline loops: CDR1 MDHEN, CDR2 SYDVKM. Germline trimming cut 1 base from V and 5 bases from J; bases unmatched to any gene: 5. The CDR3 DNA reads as TGTGCCAGCAGTTTATCAGGGGGAATAGACGAGCAGTACTTC. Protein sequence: CASSLSGGIDEQYF.

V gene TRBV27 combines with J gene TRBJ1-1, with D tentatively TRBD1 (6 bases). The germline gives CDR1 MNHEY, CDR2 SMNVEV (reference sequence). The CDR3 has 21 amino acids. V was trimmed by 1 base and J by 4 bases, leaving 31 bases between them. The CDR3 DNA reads TGTGCCAGCAGTTTATATTGGGGCTTCCGAGGGGAGGCAGGGGAATTCACTGAAGCTTTCTTT. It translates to CASSLYWGFRGEAGEFTEAFF.

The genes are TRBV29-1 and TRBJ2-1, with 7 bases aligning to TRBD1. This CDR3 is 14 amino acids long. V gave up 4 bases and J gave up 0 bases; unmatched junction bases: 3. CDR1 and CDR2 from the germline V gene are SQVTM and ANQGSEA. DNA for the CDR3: TGCAGCGTTGTGGGGGACAGCTCCTACAATGAGCAGTTCTTC. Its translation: CSVVGDSSYNEQFF.

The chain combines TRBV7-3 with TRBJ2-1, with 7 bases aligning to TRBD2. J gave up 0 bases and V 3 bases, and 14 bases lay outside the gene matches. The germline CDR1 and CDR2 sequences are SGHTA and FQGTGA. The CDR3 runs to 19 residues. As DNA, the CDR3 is TGTGCCAGCAGCTTGGTTCCGAGCGGGGCGCAAAGCTCCTACAATGAGCAGTTCTTC. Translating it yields CASSLVPSGAQSSYNEQFF.

The CDR3 DNA sequence: TGTGCCAGCAGTTCCCCGTTAAAGGGCAACTATGGCTACACCTTC. The encoded protein is CASSSPLKGNYGYTF. This chain links TRBV27 with TRBJ1-2; D remains ambiguous. CDR1 is MNHEY and CDR2 is SMNVEV in the germline V gene (reference sequence). The V gene lost 4 bases and the J gene lost 2 bases, with 14 bases spanning the gap. CDR3 length equals 15 residues.

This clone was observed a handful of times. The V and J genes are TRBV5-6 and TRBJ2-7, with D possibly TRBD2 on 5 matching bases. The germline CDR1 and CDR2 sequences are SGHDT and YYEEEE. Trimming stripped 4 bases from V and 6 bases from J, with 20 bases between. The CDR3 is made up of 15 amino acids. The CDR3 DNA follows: TGTGCCAGCAGCCGGCCCGGGATGTCAGGAAGCGAGCAGTACTTC. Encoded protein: CASSRPGMSGSEQYF.

CDR3 DNA sequence: TGCAGCGTTGTGGACACTGAAGCTTTCTTT. Its protein is CSVVDTEAFF. This chain links TRBV29-1 with TRBJ1-1; D is uncertain. CDR3 length: 10 amino acids. V lost 4 bases, J lost 3 bases, and 3 bases lay in between. Germline V gives CDR1 SQVTM, CDR2 ANQGSEA.

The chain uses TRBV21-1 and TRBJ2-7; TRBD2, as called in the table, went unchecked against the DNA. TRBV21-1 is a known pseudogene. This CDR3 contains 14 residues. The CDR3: CARGVAVDSYEQYF. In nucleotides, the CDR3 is TGTGCCAGGGGGGTAGCGGTCGACTCCTACGAGCAGTACTTC.